Below are 2 T cell receptor beta chains sequenced from a single sample in a study of T cells in Graves' hyperthyroidism and ophthalmopathy. Researchers took RNA transcripts and amplified the TCR beta CDR3 regions from them. The primer set for the first-round RT-PCR of the TCR CDR3 was HTBI. TCRdb re-derived calls from the multiplex PCR reads in MiXCR, one entry per CDR3 protein. The table has approximately 740,000 distinct CDR3 sequences, 11% to 15% seen once. Material: blood. Source of these receptors: a young woman with Graves' hyperthyroidism.

This clonotype was counted many times. The chain employs TRBV24-1 and TRBJ2-1; D gene unclear. V lost 5 bases and J lost 6, with 10 bases in between. The germline V gene encodes CDR1 KGHDR and CDR2 SFDVKD. This CDR3 has 13 amino acids. CDR3 sequence: CATSARIVNEQFF. In DNA form, the CDR3 reads TGTGCCACCAGTGCACGGATTGTCAATGAGCAGTTCTTC.

This clonotype was recorded at least ten times. V and J are TRBV7-2 and TRBJ2-7, with D uncertain. The V gene lost 1 base and the J gene lost 3 bases, with 13 bases spanning the gap. Germline assignment: CDR1 SGHTA and CDR2 FQGNSA. The CDR3 loop spans 15 amino acids. CDR3 in amino acids: CASSLGPASVYEQYF. The CDR3 bases are TGTGCCAGCAGCTTAGGACCGGCATCGGTCTACGAGCAGTACTTC.